Sequencing of this TCR beta chain was carried out in a study of OX40 agonist ivuxolimab in advanced cancers. Overall study context: Treatment received earlier with anti-PD-1, anti-PD-L1 or anti-CTLA-4 agents was allowed, and 40% had some. Study findings and constraints: Some nonresponders additionally presented with little normalized T-cell clonal expansion. Within 6 weeks, CD4+ and CD8+ blood T cells expanded clonally at 0.1 to 3.0 mg/kg. More expanded clones were seen, on average, in CD8+ T cells than in CD4+.

Sequenced by immunoSEQ multiplex PCR; TCRdb stores in-frame clones only, minus some. Among 75,000 to 95,000 clones listed, 89% were seen once. The CDR3 is made up of 15 amino acids. The trim removed 0 bases at V and 2 bases at J, leaving 5 bases unmatched. Germline values: CDR1 SGDLS, CDR2 YYNGEE. As regards this clone: Its antigen remains unknown.

This rearrangement joins TRBV9 to TRBJ2-7; 7 bases fit TRBD1. The receptor was derived from an adult with an advanced solid tumor such as melanoma, head and neck, liver or kidney cancer. This material consisted of CD4+ or CD8+ T cells sorted from blood, taken in a trial of the OX40 agonist ivuxolimab. In DNA, the CDR3 is TGTGCCAGCAGCGTAGGGGGGACAGCGACCTACGAGCAGTACTTC. Translated: CASSVGGTATYEQYF. The full variable domain, in which reference TRBV9 and TRBJ2-7 provide the parts outside the CDR3, is DSGVTQTPKHLITATGQRVTLRCSPRSGDLSVYWYQQSLDQGLQFLIQYYNGEERAKGNILERFSAQQFPDLHSELNLSSLELGDSALYFCASSVGGTATYEQYFGPGTRLTVT.